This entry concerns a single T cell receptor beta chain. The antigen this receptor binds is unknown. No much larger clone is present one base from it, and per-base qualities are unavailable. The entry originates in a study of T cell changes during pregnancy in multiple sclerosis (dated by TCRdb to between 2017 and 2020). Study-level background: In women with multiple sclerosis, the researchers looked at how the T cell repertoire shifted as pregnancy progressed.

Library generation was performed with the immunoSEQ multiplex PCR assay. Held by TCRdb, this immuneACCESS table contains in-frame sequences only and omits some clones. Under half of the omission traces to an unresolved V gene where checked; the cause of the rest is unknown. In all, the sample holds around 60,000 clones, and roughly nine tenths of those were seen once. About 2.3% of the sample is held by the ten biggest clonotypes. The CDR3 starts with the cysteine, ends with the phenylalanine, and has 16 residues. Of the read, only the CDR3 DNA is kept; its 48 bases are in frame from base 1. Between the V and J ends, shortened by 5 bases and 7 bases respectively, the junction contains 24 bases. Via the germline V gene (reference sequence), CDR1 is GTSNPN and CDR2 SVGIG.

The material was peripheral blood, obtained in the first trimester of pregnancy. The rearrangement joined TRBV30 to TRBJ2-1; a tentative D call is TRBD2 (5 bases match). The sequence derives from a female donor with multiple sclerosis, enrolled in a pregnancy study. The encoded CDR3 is CAWAGPTEERENEQFF. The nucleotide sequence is TGTGCCTGGGCCGGTCCTACGGAGGAAAGGGAGAATGAGCAGTTCTTC.